Below, 15 T cell receptor beta chains from the same sample are listed, as sequenced in a study of shared clonotypes between healthy human individuals. Terminally differentiated effector memory CD45RA+ cells were left out of the naive CD8 fraction, which was CD45RO-negative and positively selected for CCR7. TCRdb's copy holds only in-frame clones and misses some; the assay was immunoSEQ multiplex PCR. The table lists about 2 million clones, around 96% of them singletons. The sample consisted of naive CD8+ T cells sorted from blood. All receptors come from a young man in good health.

This clone was observed a single time. J is TRBJ1-1 and V is TRBV4-1; possible D gene TRBD1, 6 bases. CDR1 is MGHRA and CDR2 is YSYEKL in the germline V gene. The length of the CDR3 is 17 residues. V was trimmed by 5 bases and J by 0 bases, leaving 19 bases between them. The CDR3 coding sequence is TGCGCCAGCAGCGGGTCAGGGGCCTCTTTCGTGAACACTGAAGCTTTCTTT. Protein: CASSGSGASFVNTEAFF.

This clone was found once. The chain couples TRBV7-3 to TRBJ2-7; D gene uncertain. CDR3 length equals 10 residues. V lost 0 bases to trimming and J lost 6 bases, with 0 bases between them. Germline values: CDR1 SGHTA, CDR2 FQGTGA. CDR3 coding DNA: TGTGCCAGCAGCTTAACCGAGCAGTACTTC. Amino acids: CASSLTEQYF.

The rearrangement joins TRBV30 to TRBJ2-1; 11 positions agree with TRBD2. CDR3 length equals 17 residues. Germline CDR1 GTSNPN, CDR2 SVGIG (reference sequence). The V and J ends lost 1 base and 0 bases, in that order; junction bases with no gene match: 5. CDR3 loop: CAWSGLAGGRSYNEQFF. The DNA for the CDR3 is TGTGCCTGGAGTGGGCTAGCGGGAGGCCGCTCCTACAATGAGCAGTTCTTC.

CDR3 nucleotides: TGTGCCAGCAGCGTTTCTAGCGGGGGGGCAACTGAGCAGTTCTTC. Its protein product is CASSVSSGGATEQFF. The chain joins TRBV9 to TRBJ2-1; 12 bases agree with TRBD2. V shed 2 bases and J 9 bases; nucleotides not matched to a gene: 6. Germline V gene lookup returns CDR1 SGDLS and CDR2 YYNGEE. The CDR3 runs to 15 residues.

Regarding this clone: Other DNA sequences within the sample encode an identical CDR3. V is TRBV11-2 and J is TRBJ2-1; D may be TRBD2 (6 bases). V lost 1 base, J lost 1 base, and 11 bases lay in between. This CDR3 comprises 16 residues. Germline-derived CDR1 and CDR2 are SGHAT and FQNNGV. The CDR3 DNA reads TGTGCCAGCAGCTTAGCGGGAGTCTCGTCCTACAATGAGCAGTTCTTC. Its translation: CASSLAGVSSYNEQFF.

The rearrangement joins TRBV27 to TRBJ2-3, with D uncertain. CDR3 size: 13 residues. Germline-derived CDR1 and CDR2 are MNHEY and SMNVEV (reference sequence). With 6 bases removed from V and 2 bases from J, the gap between germline ends came to 9 bases. The CDR3 protein is CASSYTHTDTQYF. CDR3 nucleotide sequence: TGTGCCAGCAGCTACACTCACACAGATACGCAGTATTTT.

The chain uses TRBV7-9 and TRBJ2-4; TRBD1 matches at 8 bases. Germline trimming cut 4 bases from V and 0 bases from J; bases unmatched to any gene: 5. Germline V lookup: CDR1 SEHNR, CDR2 FQNEAQ (reference sequence). This CDR3 is 16 amino acids long. CDR3 DNA: TGTGCCAGCAGCTCACAGGGGGGTCTAGCCAAAAACATTCAGTACTTC. This sequence encodes CASSSQGGLAKNIQYF.

This chain uses TRBV6-6 with TRBJ2-7; D might be TRBD2 (6 bases). Germline CDR1 MNHNY, CDR2 SVGAGI (reference sequence). The V gene lost 0 bases and the J gene lost 0 bases, with 12 bases spanning the gap. CDR3 size: 16 residues. For the CDR3, the DNA is TGTGCCAGCAGTTACTCCGGGACTCAAAGCTCCTACGAGCAGTACTTC. It is translated as CASSYSGTQSSYEQYF.

The V gene is TRBV6-4, the J gene TRBJ1-1; D is possibly TRBD1 (5 bases). V lost 2 bases, J lost 5 bases, and 12 bases lay in between. This CDR3 has 14 amino acids. Germline V CDR1 and CDR2: MRHNA, SNTAGT. The chain's CDR3 is CASSDTDRRTEAFF. CDR3 coding DNA: TGTGCCAGCAGTGACACCGACAGAAGGACTGAAGCTTTCTTT.

This chain joins TRBV27 and TRBJ1-2; no definite D call. CDR1 is MNHEY and CDR2 is SMNVEV in the germline V gene (reference sequence). The V and J ends lost 5 bases and 4 bases respectively, with 20 bases between them. The CDR3 contains 16 residues. CDR3 loop: CASSPSPLSYGYGYTF. The CDR3, as DNA: TGTGCCAGCAGTCCGTCCCCCCTGAGCTATGGCTATGGCTACACCTTC.

The chain is built from TRBV6-1 and TRBJ1-5; 7 nucleotides line up with TRBD1. The germline CDR1 and CDR2 sequences are MNHNS and SASEGT. Trimming cost V 6 bases and J 0 bases; bases outside gene matches: 5. The CDR3 covers 15 residues. As DNA, the CDR3 is TGTGCCAGCAGGGGACAGCATTATAGCAATCAGCCCCAGCATTTT. Translating it yields CASRGQHYSNQPQHF.

The chain links TRBV5-4 to TRBJ2-7, with TRBD1 matching 7 bases. The V gene end was trimmed by 4 bases and the J gene end by 7 bases; junction bases not matched to a gene: 11. The germline V gene encodes CDR1 SGHNT and CDR2 YYREEE (reference sequence). This CDR3 spans 14 amino acids. Here the CDR3 DNA reads TGTGCCAGCAGCCTTGGACAGGACCGGAGGGAGCAGTACTTC. Translating it yields CASSLGQDRREQYF.

The chain links TRBV27 to TRBJ2-1, with D unclear. Germline V gene sequence: CDR1 MNHEY, CDR2 SMNVEV (reference sequence). This CDR3 is built from 17 residues. V lost 7 bases, J lost 0 bases, and 19 bases lay in between. The CDR3 DNA reads as TGTGCCAGCACCCCCAGGCCCGGTCCTCCCTCCTACAATGAGCAGTTCTTC. This sequence encodes CASTPRPGPPSYNEQFF.

The chain has TRBV11-2 and TRBJ2-5, with D unresolved. The CDR3 runs to 14 residues. V lost 1 base to trimming and J lost 4 bases, with 10 bases between them. Looked up from germline, CDR1 is SGHAT and CDR2 is FQNNGV. The CDR3 sequence: CASSLAQLVETQYF. In DNA, the CDR3 is TGTGCCAGCAGCTTAGCACAGCTCGTAGAGACCCAGTACTTC. The full variable domain, in which reference TRBV11-2 and TRBJ2-5 provide the parts outside the CDR3, is EAGVAQSPRYKIIEKRQSVAFWCNPISGHATLYWYQQILGQGPKLLIQFQNNGVVDDSQLPKDRFSAERLKGVDSTLKIQPAKLEDSAVYLCASSLAQLVETQYFGPGTRLLVL.

The rearrangement uses TRBV6-5 and TRBJ1-1; possibly TRBD1 for D (6 bases). Germline V CDR1 and CDR2: MNHEY, SVGAGI. Between the trimmed V and J ends, which lost 2 bases and 4 bases, there was a span of 11 bases. The CDR3 consists of 14 residues. The CDR3 here is CASSYEEGGTEAFF. The DNA of the CDR3 is TGTGCCAGCAGTTACGAGGAGGGGGGCACTGAAGCTTTCTTT.